The subject of this entry is one T cell receptor (beta chain). Its antigen is still unknown. These data belong to a study of cytomegalovirus exposure and HLA in healthy donors. Across the study: Falling in the Caucasian-associated ancestry cluster were roughly 86% of under 500 genotyped donors. Points from the study as a whole: The study carried out a later analysis of TCR beta sequences. It associated around 17,000 of them with specific HLA alleles at a false discovery rate of 0.05. The authors listed 164 TCR beta chains as cytomegalovirus-associated.

Germline V gene sequence: CDR1 GTSNPN, CDR2 SVGIG (reference sequence). The V gene lost 0 bases and the J gene lost 1 base, with 12 bases spanning the gap. The CDR3 runs 15 residues. With 60 Vbeta and 13 Jbeta primers, the PCR was carried out. Measured with immunoSEQ multiplex PCR; TCRdb has only the in-frame clones, and not every one. The sample lists hundreds of thousands of clones; about 88% were seen once. The donors (healthy individuals) were bone marrow donors. V and J are TRBV30 and TRBJ1-1, with D hard to call. This TCR came from a girl aged 2 to 10 in good health and CMV-seronegative. The sample comprised PBMCs. The CDR3 sequence: CAWSVRGGENTEAFF. The CDR3 DNA follows: TGTGCCTGGAGTGTACGAGGCGGCGAGAACACTGAAGCTTTCTTT.